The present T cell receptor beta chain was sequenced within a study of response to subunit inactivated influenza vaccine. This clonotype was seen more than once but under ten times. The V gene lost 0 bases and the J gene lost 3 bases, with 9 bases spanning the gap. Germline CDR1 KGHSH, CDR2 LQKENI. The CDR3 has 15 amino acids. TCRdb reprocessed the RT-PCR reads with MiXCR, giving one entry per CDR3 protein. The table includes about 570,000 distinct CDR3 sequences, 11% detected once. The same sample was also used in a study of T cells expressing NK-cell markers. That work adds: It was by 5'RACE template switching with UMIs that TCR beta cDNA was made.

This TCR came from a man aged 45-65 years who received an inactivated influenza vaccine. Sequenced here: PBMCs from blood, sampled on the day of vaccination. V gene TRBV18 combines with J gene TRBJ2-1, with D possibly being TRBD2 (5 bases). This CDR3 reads CASSPPTNVYNEQFF. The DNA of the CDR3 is TGTGCCAGCTCACCACCGACTAACGTCTACAATGAGCAGTTCTTC.